Ten or more counts support the clone carrying this TCR beta chain. This specimen comes from a study of naive and memory T cell subsets. CDR3 length: 11 amino acids. Trimming cost V 6 bases and J 4 bases, with 5 bases left between them. Germline assignment: CDR1 MNHNY and CDR2 SVGAGI (reference sequence). Both TRBC1 and TRBC2 were covered by a beta constant-region primer of two equimolar oligonucleotides. TCRdb used MiXCR to reprocess the UMI-ligation and nested PCR reads, holding one entry per CDR3 protein. The data show under 35,000 distinct CDR3 sequences, about 10% seen once. Input material: effector memory CD4+ T cells from blood. Subset reported: effector memory, CD45RA- CD27-. The chain couples TRBV6-6 to TRBJ2-3; D is uncertain. The sequence was obtained from a human donor in good health. CDR3 protein: CASRSSDTQYF. The CDR3 DNA reads as TGTGCCAGCAGAAGTTCAGATACGCAGTATTTT.